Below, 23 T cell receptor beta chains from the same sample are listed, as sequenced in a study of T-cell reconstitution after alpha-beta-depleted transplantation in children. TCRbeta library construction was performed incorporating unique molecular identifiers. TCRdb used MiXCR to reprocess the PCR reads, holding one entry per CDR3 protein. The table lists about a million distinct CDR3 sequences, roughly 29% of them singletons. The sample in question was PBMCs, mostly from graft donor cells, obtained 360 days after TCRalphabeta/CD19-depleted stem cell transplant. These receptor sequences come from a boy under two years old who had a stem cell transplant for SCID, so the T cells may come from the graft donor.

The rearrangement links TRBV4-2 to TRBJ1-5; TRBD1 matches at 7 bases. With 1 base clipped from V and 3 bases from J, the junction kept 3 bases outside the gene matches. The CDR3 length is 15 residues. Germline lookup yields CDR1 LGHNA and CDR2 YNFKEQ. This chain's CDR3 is CASSQGQGHNQPQHF. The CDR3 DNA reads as TGTGCCAGCAGCCAAGGACAGGGCCACAATCAGCCCCAGCATTTT.

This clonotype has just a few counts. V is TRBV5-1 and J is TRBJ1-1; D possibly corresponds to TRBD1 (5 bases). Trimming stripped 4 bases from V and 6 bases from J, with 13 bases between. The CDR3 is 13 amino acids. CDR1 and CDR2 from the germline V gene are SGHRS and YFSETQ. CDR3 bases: TGCGCCAGCAGCGGGGGAAGTACCTCTGAAGCTTTCTTT. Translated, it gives CASSGGSTSEAFF.

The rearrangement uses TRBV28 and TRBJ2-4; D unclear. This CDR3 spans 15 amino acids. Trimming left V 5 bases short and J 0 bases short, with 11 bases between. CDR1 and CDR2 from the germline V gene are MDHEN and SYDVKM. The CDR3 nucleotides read TGTGCCAGCAGTCCGCCAGGAAAAGCCAAAAACATTCAGTACTTC. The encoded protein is CASSPPGKAKNIQYF.

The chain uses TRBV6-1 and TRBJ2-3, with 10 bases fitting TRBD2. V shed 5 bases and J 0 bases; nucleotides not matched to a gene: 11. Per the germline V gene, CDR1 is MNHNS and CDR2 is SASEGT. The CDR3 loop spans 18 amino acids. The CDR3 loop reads CASSPGTSAFLSTDTQYF. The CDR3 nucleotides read TGTGCCAGCAGTCCTGGGACTAGCGCATTTCTGAGCACAGATACGCAGTATTTT.

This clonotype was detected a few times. The CDR3 DNA follows: TGTGCCAGCAGTTTAAACTCCAAGAGAGGTCACAATGAGCAGTTCTTC. Translating it yields CASSLNSKRGHNEQFF. This sequence joins TRBV12-3 or TRBV12-4 and TRBJ2-1; D gene uncertain. CDR3 size: 16 residues. V dropped 2 bases and J dropped 5 bases, with 16 bases sitting between them.

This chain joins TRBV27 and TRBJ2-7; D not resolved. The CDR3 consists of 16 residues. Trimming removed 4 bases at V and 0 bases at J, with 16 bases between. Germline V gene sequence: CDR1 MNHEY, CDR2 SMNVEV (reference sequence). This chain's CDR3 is CASSSPHRALSYEQYF. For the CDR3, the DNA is TGTGCCAGCAGTTCACCCCACCGGGCCCTCTCCTACGAGCAGTACTTC.

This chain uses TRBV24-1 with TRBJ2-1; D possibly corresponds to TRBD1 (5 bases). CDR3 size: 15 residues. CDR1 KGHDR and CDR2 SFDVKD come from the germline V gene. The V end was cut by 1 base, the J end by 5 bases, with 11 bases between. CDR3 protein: CATSDLQVSNNEQFF. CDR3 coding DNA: TGTGCCACCAGTGATTTACAGGTCTCTAACAATGAGCAGTTCTTC.

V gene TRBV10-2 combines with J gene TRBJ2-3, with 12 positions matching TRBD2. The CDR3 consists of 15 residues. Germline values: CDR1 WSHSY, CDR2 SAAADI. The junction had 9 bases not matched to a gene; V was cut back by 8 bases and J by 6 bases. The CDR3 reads CASSSGGVLSDTQYF. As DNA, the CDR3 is TGCGCCAGCTCTAGCGGGGGGGTACTGTCGGATACGCAGTATTTT.

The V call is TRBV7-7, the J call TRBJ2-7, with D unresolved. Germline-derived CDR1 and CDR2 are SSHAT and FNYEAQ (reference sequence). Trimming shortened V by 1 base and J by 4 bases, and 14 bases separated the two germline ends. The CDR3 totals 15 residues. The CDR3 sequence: CASSLGAPARYEQYF. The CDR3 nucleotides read TGTGCCAGCAGCTTAGGAGCACCGGCCCGTTACGAGCAGTACTTC.

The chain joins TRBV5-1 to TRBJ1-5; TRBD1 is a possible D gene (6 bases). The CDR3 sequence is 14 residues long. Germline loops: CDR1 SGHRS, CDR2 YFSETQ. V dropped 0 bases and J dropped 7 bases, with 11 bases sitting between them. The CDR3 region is CASSLGSTGQPQHF. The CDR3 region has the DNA TGCGCCAGCAGCTTGGGGTCTACAGGGCAGCCCCAGCATTTT.

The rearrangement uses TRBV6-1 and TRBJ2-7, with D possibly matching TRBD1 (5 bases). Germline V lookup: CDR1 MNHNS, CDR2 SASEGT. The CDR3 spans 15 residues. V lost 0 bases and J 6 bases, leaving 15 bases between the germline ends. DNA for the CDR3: TGTGCCAGCAGTGAAGCGGCGGCAGGGCGGCTCGAGCAGTACTTC. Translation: CASSEAAAGRLEQYF.

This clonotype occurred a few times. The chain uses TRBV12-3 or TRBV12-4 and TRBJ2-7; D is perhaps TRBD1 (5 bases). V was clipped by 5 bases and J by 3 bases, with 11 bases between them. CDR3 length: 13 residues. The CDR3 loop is CASSLRVLYEQYF. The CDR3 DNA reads TGTGCCAGCAGTCTCAGGGTCCTCTACGAGCAGTACTTC.

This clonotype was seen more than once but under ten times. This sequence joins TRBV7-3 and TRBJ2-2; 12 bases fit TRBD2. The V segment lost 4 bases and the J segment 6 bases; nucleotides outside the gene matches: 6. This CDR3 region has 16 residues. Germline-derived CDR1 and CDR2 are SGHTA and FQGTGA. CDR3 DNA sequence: TGTGCCAGCAGCTCCCTAGCGGGGGGGCAGCCCGGGGAGCTGTTTTTT. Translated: CASSSLAGGQPGELFF.

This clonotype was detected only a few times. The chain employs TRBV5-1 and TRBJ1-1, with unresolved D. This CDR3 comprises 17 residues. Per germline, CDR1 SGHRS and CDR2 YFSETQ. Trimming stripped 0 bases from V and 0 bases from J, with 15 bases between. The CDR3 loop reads CASSLGGVWSMNTEAFF. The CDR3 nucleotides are TGCGCCAGCAGCTTGGGAGGCGTATGGAGCATGAACACTGAAGCTTTCTTT.

The CDR3 reads CASSETGWGSYEQYF. The CDR3 nucleotides read TGTGCCAGCAGTGAGACAGGGTGGGGATCCTACGAGCAGTACTTC. The chain joins TRBV2 to TRBJ2-7, with 7 positions matching TRBD1. The germline V gene encodes CDR1 SNHLY and CDR2 FYNNEI. Trimming at V came to 3 bases and at J to 1 base, leaving 6 bases not matched to a gene. The CDR3 contains 15 residues.

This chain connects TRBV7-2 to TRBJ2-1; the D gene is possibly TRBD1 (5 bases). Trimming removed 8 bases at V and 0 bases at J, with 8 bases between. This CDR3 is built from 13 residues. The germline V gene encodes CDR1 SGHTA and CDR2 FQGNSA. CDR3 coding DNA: TGTGCCAGCGGACAATACTCCTACAATGAGCAGTTCTTC. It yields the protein CASGQYSYNEQFF.

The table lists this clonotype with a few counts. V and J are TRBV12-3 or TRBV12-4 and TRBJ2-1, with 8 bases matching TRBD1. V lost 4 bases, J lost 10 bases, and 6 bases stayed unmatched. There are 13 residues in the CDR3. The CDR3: CASSYGQGMEQFF. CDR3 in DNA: TGTGCCAGCAGTTACGGACAGGGAATGGAGCAGTTCTTC.

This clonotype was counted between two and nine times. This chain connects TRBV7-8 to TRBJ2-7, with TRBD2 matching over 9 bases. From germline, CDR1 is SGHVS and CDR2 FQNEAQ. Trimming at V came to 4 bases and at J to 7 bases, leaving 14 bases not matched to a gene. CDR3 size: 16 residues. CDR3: CASSSEQRGALGEQYF. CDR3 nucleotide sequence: TGTGCCAGCAGCTCTGAGCAGCGGGGGGCCTTAGGAGAGCAGTACTTC.

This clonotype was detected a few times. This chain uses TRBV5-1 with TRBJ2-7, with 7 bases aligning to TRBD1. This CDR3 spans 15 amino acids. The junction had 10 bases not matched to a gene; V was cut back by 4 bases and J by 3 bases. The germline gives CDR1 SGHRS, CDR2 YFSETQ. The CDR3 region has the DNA TGCGCCAGCAGCGCGCAGACAGGGAATGGCTACGAGCAGTACTTC. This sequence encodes CASSAQTGNGYEQYF.

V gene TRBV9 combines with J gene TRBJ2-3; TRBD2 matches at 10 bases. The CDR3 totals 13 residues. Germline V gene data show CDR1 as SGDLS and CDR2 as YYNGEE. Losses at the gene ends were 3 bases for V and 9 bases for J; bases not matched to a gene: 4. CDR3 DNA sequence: TGTGCCAGCAGCGCCACTAGCGGGGAAACGCAGTATTTT. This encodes CASSATSGETQYF.

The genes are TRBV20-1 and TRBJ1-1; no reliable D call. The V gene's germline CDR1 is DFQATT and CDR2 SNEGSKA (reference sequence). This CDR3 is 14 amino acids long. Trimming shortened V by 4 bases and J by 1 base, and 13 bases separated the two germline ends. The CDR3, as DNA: TGCAGTGCTACAACCGGCCGACAGAACACTGAAGCTTTCTTT. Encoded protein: CSATTGRQNTEAFF.

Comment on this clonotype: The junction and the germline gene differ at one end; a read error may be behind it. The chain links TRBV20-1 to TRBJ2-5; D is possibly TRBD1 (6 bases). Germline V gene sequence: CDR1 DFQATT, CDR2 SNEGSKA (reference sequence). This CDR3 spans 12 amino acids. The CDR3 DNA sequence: TGCAGTCCTAGCCCCGACAGGGAGACCCAGTACTTC. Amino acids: CSPSPDRETQYF.

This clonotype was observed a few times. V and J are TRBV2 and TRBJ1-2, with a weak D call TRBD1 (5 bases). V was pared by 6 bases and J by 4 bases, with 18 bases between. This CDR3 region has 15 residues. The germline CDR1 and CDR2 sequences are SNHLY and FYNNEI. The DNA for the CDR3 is TGTGCCAGCAGCAGGGACTCCTTCCTTTCCTATGGCTACACCTTC. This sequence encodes CASSRDSFLSYGYTF.